A single sample gave rise to the 8 T cell receptor beta chains below, sequenced in a study of CD8 T cells in ankylosing spondylitis. MiXCR, run by TCRdb on the 5' RACE reads, gives a single entry per CDR3 protein. The data contain under 950,000 distinct CDR3 sequences, around a fifth of them singletons. Study-wide results and limits: What appeared characteristic of ankylosing spondylitis blood was a TCR beta motif of eight or nine highly homologous variants.

These TCRs are of unknown antigen specificity. The sequenced sample was blood, either unsorted or a sorted T cell fraction (not recorded which). These receptors all come from a male donor with ankylosing spondylitis.

This clonotype was seen only a few times. The chain is built from TRBV7-3 and TRBJ2-7; tentatively, D is TRBD1 (6 bases). CDR1 SGHTA and CDR2 FQGTGA come from the germline V gene. V dropped 5 bases and J dropped 7 bases, with 21 bases sitting between them. The CDR3 runs 15 residues. CDR3 sequence: CASSNRQDRFEEQYF. As DNA, the CDR3 is TGTGCCAGCAGCAACAGACAGGATCGGTTCGAAGAGCAGTACTTC.

The table lists this clonotype with a few counts. The J gene is TRBJ1-5, the V gene TRBV11-2; D gene uncertain. Trimming removed 1 base from V and 3 bases from J, with 13 bases in between. Looked up from germline, CDR1 is SGHAT and CDR2 is FQNNGV. The CDR3 sequence is 16 residues long. In nucleotides, the CDR3 is TGTGCCAGCAGCTTAGGCCTCGCAGGTTTCAATCAGCCCCAGCATTTT. This encodes CASSLGLAGFNQPQHF.

This clonotype was counted only a few times. The chain employs TRBV27 and TRBJ1-1; D is perhaps TRBD1 (6 bases). Germline loops: CDR1 MNHEY, CDR2 SMNVEV (reference sequence). The CDR3 is 15 residues long. The V end lost 0 bases, the J end lost 1 base, and 9 bases lay between the germline ends. CDR3 nucleotides: TGTGCCAGCAGTTTATCGAGGACAGCGAACACTGAAGCTTTCTTT. It encodes CASSLSRTANTEAFF.

The genes are TRBV5-1 and TRBJ2-1; possible D gene TRBD2, 6 bases. The CDR3 totals 16 residues. Trimming removed 0 bases from V and 5 bases from J, with 15 bases in between. Germline CDR1 reads SGHRS; CDR2 reads YFSETQ. This CDR3 is CASSLEGRDPNNEQFF. CDR3 bases: TGCGCCAGCAGCTTGGAGGGGCGGGACCCAAACAATGAGCAGTTCTTC.

This rearrangement joins TRBV6-1 to TRBJ2-1; D perhaps matches TRBD1 (6 bases). The V end was cut by 6 bases, the J end by 3 bases, with 15 bases between. CDR1 MNHNS and CDR2 SASEGT come from the germline V gene. The CDR3 contains 15 residues. CDR3 amino acids: CASSEMGARYNEQFF. The DNA of the CDR3 is TGTGCCAGCAGCGAGATGGGGGCCCGCTACAATGAGCAGTTCTTC.

The gene calls are TRBV3-1 and TRBJ2-6; D gene uncertain. The CDR3 consists of 18 residues. Germline-derived CDR1 and CDR2 are LGHDT and YNNKEL (reference sequence). Trimming shortened V by 4 bases and J by 4 bases, and 20 bases separated the two germline ends. CDR3 amino acids: CASSPQGTHRPGANVLTF. The CDR3 DNA follows: TGTGCCAGCAGCCCCCAAGGCACCCATCGACCGGGGGCCAACGTCCTGACTTTC.

This clonotype was detected once. V and J are TRBV6-4 and TRBJ2-7, with 7 bases aligning to TRBD1. The CDR3 has 14 residues. Germline V gene sequence: CDR1 MRHNA, CDR2 SNTAGT. With 7 bases clipped from V and 2 bases from J, the junction kept 8 bases outside the gene matches. The CDR3 is CASTRAGGPYEQYF. The DNA of the CDR3 is TGTGCCAGCACCCGGGCAGGGGGACCCTACGAGCAGTACTTC.

V is TRBV7-9 and J is TRBJ2-7; D unclear. Germline CDR1 is SEHNR and CDR2 is FQNEAQ (reference sequence). V was pared by 0 bases and J by 6 bases, with 12 bases between. This CDR3 spans 14 amino acids. CDR3 DNA: TGTGCCAGCAGCTTAGCCATGGACGCCGGCGAGCAGTACTTC. Translated: CASSLAMDAGEQYF.